This T cell receptor beta chain appears in the sequencing data of a study of CD8 T cells in ankylosing spondylitis. Notes on the study in general: It appeared that ankylosing spondylitis blood was characterized by a TCR beta motif of under ten highly homologous variants. Relatively rare in peripheral blood, disease-linked clones were also CD8+. Certain motif variants had earlier been reported in reactive arthritis synovial fluid and blood.

Germline CDR1 reads DFQATT; CDR2 reads SNEGSKA (reference sequence). This CDR3 region has 8 residues. Trimming stripped 6 bases from V and 10 bases from J, with 6 bases between. In the case of this clonotype: The antigen is undetermined.

Quantitative 5'-RACE with molecular barcodes was used to make the TCR beta libraries. TCRdb re-called the 5' RACE reads with MiXCR, one entry per CDR3 protein. The sample shows more than 150,000 distinct CDR3 sequences, 18% of them seen only once. Sequenced material: blood, either unsorted or a sorted T cell fraction (not recorded which). J is TRBJ1-1 and V is TRBV20-1, with D hard to call. The source of this sequence is a male donor between 5 and 35 years old with ankylosing spondylitis or in good health (not recorded which). CDR3 sequence: CSAHSAFF. CDR3 nucleotide sequence: TGCAGTGCCCACTCAGCTTTCTTT.